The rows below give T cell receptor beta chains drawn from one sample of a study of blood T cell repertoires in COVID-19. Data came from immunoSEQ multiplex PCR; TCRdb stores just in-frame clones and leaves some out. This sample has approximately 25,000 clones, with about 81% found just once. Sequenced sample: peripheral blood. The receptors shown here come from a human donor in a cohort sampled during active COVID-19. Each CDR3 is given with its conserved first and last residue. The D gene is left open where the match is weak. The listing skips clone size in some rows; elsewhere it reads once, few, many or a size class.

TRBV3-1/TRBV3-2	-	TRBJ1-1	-	CASSLNRVGNTEAFF	TGTGCCAGCAGCCTAAACAGGGTAGGGAACACTGAAGCTTTCTTT
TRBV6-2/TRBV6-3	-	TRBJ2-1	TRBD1	CASSRGQGAANEQFF	TGTGCCAGCAGCCGCGGACAGGGGGCTGCGAATGAGCAGTTCTTC
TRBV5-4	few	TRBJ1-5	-	CASSLSPGQPQHF	TGTGCCAGCAGCTTGTCTCCGGGACAGCCCCAGCATTTT
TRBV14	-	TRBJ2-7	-	CASSQEQGIEQYF	TGTGCCAGCAGCCAAGAACAGGGTATCGAGCAGTACTTC
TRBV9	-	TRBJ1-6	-	CASSVAGDNSPLHF	TGTGCCAGCAGCGTAGCCGGGGATAATTCACCCCTCCACTTT
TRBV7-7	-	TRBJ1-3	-	CASSRSQGNTIYF	TGTGCCAGCAGCCGATCTCAGGGAAACACCATATATTTT
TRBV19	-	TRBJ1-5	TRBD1	CASSSQGGGNQPQHF	TGTGCCAGTAGTTCACAGGGGGGAGGCAATCAGCCCCAGCATTTT
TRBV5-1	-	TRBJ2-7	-	CASSLGDKPIYEQYF	TGCGCCAGCAGCTTGGGGGACAAACCTATATACGAGCAGTACTTC
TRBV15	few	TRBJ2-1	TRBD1	CATSGGQGDNEQFF	TGTGCCACCAGCGGGGGACAGGGGGACAATGAGCAGTTCTTC
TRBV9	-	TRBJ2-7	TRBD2	CASSVGPSGDYEQYF	TGTGCCAGCAGCGTAGGCCCTAGCGGGGACTACGAGCAGTACTTC
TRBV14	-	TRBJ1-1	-	CASSQEIGGGNTEAFF	TGTGCCAGCAGCCAAGAAATTGGGGGGGGGAACACTGAAGCTTTCTTT
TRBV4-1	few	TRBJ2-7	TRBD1	CASSPGQGKRAYEQYF	TGCGCCAGCAGCCCGGGACAGGGAAAAAGGGCCTACGAGCAGTACTTC
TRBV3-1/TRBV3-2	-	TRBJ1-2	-	CASSQVRVGYTF	TGTGCCAGCAGCCAAGTACGGGTTGGCTACACCTTC
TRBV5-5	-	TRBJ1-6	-	CASSLGGGSPLHF	TGTGCCAGCAGCTTGGGCGGGGGGTCACCCCTCCACTTT
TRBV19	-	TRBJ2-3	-	CASSSDSVGADTQYF	TGTGCCAGTAGTTCAGACTCGGTAGGCGCAGATACGCAGTATTTT
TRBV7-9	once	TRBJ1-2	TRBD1	CASSLGRGDYGYTF	TGTGCCAGCAGCTTAGGCAGGGGGGACTATGGCTACACCTTC
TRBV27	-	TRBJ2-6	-	CASSLTAGGVAGANVLTF	TGTGCCAGCAGTTTAACGGCAGGAGGGGTGGCTGGGGCCAACGTCCTGACTTTC
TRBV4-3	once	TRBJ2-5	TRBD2	CASSQDLGSGSEVETQYF	TGCGCCAGCAGCCAAGATTTAGGTAGCGGGAGCGAGGTGGAGACCCAGTACTTC
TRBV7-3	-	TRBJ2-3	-	CASSLTRVDTQYF	TGTGCCAGCAGCTTAACCCGTGTAGATACGCAGTATTTT
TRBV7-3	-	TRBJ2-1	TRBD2	CASSLERGYNEQFF	TGTGCCAGCAGCTTAGAGCGGGGGTACAATGAGCAGTTCTTC
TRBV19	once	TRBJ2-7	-	CASSIGQGSGYEQYF	TGTGCCAGTAGTATAGGGCAGGGCTCAGGCTACGAGCAGTACTTC
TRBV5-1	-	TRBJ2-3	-	CASSGGTGRTDTQYF	TGCGCCAGCAGCGGGGGGACGGGGCGCACAGATACGCAGTATTTT
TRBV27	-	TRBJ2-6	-	CAVARSGISGANVLTF	TGTGCCGTAGCACGGTCCGGAATCTCTGGGGCCAACGTCCTGACTTTC
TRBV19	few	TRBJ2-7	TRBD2	CASSMGDGGLAGSEQYF	TGTGCCAGTAGTATGGGGGACGGCGGACTAGCGGGATCCGAGCAGTACTTC
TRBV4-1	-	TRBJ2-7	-	CASSHPQGSEQYF	TGCGCCAGCAGCCATCCTCAGGGGAGCGAGCAGTACTTC
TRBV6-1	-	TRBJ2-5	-	CASSEARAPGAQYF	TGTGCCAGCAGTGAAGCTAGGGCCCCAGGGGCCCAGTACTTC
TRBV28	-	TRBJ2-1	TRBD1	CASKSGGESSYNEQFF	TGTGCCAGCAAGTCAGGGGGAGAGAGCTCCTACAATGAGCAGTTCTTC
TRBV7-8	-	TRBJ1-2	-	CASSLISGDYTF	TGTGCCAGCAGCTTGATCTCGGGTGACTACACCTTC
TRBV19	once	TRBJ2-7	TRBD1	CASSTGTGRYEQYF	TGTGCCAGTAGTACCGGGACAGGTCGGTACGAGCAGTACTTC
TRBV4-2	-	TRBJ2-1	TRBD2	CASSQDSGLAGLGGDEQFF	TGTGCCAGCAGCCAAGATTCAGGACTAGCGGGACTAGGAGGCGATGAGCAGTTCTTC
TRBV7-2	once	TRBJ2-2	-	CASSLDGGSGTGELFF	TGTGCCAGCAGCTTAGATGGTGGGTCGGGCACCGGGGAGCTGTTTTTT
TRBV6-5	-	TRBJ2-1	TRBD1	CASSLTGGLYNEQFF	TGTGCCAGCAGTTTGACAGGGGGGCTCTACAATGAGCAGTTCTTC
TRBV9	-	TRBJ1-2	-	CASSVDNNYGYTF	TGTGCCAGCAGCGTCGACAATAACTATGGCTACACCTTC
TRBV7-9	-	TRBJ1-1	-	CASSPSGANTEAFF	TGTGCCAGCAGCCCTAGCGGGGCGAACACTGAAGCTTTCTTT
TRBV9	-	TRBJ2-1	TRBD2	CASSLTGTTNNEQFF	TGTGCCAGCAGCCTGACCGGGACTACCAACAATGAGCAGTTCTTC
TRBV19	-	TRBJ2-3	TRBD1	CASSLGTARTDTQYF	TGTGCCAGTAGTCTTGGGACAGCTCGAACAGATACGCAGTATTTT
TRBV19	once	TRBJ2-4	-	CASRYGGTYIQYF	TGTGCCAGTAGGTATGGGGGCACGTACATTCAGTACTTC
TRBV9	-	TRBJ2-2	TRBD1	CASSNGQGQTNTGELFF	TGTGCCAGCAGCAACGGCCAGGGACAGACGAACACCGGGGAGCTGTTTTTT
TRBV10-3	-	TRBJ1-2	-	CAVQGNYGYTF	TGTGCCGTACAGGGAAACTATGGCTACACCTTC
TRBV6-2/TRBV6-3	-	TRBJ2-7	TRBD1	CASSYSTGPGQGFYEQYF	TGTGCCAGCAGTTACTCGACCGGGCCGGGACAGGGGTTCTACGAGCAGTACTTC
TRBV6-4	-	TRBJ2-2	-	CASSDSVASNTGELFF	TGTGCCAGCAGTGACTCCGTGGCTTCGAACACCGGGGAGCTGTTTTTT
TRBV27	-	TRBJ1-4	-	CASSFSSGGSGEKLFF	TGTGCCAGCAGTTTCTCCTCCGGCGGGTCGGGTGAAAAACTGTTTTTT
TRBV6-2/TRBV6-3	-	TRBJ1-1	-	CASSSRTRISNTEAFF	TGTGCCAGCAGTTCAAGGACAAGGATCTCCAACACTGAAGCTTTCTTT
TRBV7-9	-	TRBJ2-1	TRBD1	CASSLGQAGQFF	TGTGCCAGCAGCCTGGGACAGGCCGGGCAGTTCTTC
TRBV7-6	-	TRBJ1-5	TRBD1	CASSLGTGMGQPQHF	TGTGCCAGCAGCTTAGGGACAGGGATGGGACAGCCCCAGCATTTT
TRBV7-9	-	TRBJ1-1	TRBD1	CASSWPGQGLIEAFF	TGTGCCAGCAGCTGGCCCGGACAGGGTCTCATTGAAGCTTTCTTT
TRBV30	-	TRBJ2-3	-	CAWSVGVGTDTQYF	TGTGCCTGGAGTGTAGGGGTGGGCACAGATACGCAGTATTTT
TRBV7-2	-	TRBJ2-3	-	CASSPGLPPDTQYF	TGTGCCAGCAGCCCGGGACTCCCCCCCGATACGCAGTATTTT
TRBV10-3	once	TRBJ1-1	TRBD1	CAISELDRGWTEAFF	TGTGCCATCAGTGAGTTGGACAGGGGCTGGACTGAAGCTTTCTTT
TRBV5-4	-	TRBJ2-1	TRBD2	CASTAARGGPGNEQFF	TGTGCCAGCACAGCAGCGCGGGGGGGCCCTGGCAATGAGCAGTTCTTC
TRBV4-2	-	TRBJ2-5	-	CASSRTGETQYF	TGTGCCAGCAGCCGCACGGGAGAGACCCAGTACTTC
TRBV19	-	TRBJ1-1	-	CASSMGGVTEAFF	TGTGCCAGTAGTATGGGAGGAGTAACTGAAGCTTTCTTT